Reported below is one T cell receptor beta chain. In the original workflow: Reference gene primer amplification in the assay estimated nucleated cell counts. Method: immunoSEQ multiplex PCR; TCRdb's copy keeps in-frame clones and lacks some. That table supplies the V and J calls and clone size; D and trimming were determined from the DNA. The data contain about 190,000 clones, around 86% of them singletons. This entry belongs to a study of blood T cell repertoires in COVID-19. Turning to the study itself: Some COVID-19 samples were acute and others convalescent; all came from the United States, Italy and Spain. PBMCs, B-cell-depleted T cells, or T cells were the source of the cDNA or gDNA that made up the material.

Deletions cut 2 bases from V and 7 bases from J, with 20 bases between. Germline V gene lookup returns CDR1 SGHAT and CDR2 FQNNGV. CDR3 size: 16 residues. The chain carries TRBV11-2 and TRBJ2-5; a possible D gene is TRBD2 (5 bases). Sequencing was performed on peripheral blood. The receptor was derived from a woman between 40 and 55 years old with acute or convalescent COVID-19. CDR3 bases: TGTGCCAGCAGCTTAATGCGGGCAACCCCCGAGGGGACCCAGTACTTC. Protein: CASSLMRATPEGTQYF.